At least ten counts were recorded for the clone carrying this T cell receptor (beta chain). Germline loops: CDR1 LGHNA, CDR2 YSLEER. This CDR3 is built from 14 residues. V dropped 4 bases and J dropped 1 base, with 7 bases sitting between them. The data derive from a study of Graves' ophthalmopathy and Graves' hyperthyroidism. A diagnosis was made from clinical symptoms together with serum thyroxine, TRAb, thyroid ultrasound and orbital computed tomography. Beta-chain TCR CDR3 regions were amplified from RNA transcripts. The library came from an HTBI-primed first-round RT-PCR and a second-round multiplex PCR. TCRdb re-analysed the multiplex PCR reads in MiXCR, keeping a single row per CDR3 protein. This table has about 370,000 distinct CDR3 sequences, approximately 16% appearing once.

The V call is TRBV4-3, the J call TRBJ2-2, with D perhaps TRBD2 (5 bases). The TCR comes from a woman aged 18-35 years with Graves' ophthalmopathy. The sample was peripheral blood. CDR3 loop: CASSPRGNTGELFF. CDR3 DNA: TGCGCCAGCAGCCCCCGGGGGAACACCGGGGAGCTGTTTTTT.